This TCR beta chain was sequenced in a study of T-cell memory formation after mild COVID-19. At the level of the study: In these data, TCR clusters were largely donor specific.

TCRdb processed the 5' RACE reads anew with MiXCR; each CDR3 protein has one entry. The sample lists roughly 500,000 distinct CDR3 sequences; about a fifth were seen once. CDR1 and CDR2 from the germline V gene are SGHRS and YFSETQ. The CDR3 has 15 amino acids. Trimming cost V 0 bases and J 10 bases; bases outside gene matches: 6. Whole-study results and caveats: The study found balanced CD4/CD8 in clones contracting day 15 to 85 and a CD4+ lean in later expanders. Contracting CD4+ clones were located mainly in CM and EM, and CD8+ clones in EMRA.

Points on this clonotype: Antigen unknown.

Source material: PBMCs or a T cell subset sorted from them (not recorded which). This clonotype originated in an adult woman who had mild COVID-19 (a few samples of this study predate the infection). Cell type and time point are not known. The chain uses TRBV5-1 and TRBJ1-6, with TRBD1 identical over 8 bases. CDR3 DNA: TGCGCCAGCAGCTTGGGGGACAGGCCCCGGTCACCCCTCCACTTT. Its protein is CASSLGDRPRSPLHF.